This TCR beta chain is drawn from a study of cytomegalovirus exposure and HLA in healthy donors. This PCR relied on a set of 60 Vbeta primers and 13 Jbeta primers. Clones were sequenced by immunoSEQ multiplex PCR, and TCRdb holds only the in-frame ones, with some missing. The table lists approximately 140,000 clones, 76% of them singletons, with more than 3% in the top ten. From germline, CDR1 is SNHLY and CDR2 FYNNEI. The J segment lost 1 base and the V segment lost 6 bases, leaving 7 bases of the junction unmatched. This CDR3 is 15 amino acids long. The TCR originated in a man younger than 35 in good health and CMV-seronegative. The sequencing sample was made of PBMCs. The chain carries TRBV2 and TRBJ2-3, with 7 bases fitting TRBD1. The CDR3 DNA is TGTGCCAGCAGCCCAGGGGGATCGGGCACAGATACGCAGTATTTT. This codes for CASSPGGSGTDTQYF.